The TCR beta chain under discussion was sequenced for a study of T cell responses to AZD1222 COVID-19 vaccine. Whole-study results and caveats: Sampling that yielded the repertoires occurred only after the peak T cell response. Nearly half of spike-specific TCRs reportedly target variant regions that are unmutated in the B.1.351 and B.1.1.7 variants.

The V gene lost 5 bases and the J gene lost 0 bases, with 10 bases spanning the gap. The CDR3 consists of 14 residues. From germline, CDR1 is SGHVS and CDR2 FQNEAQ. Points on this clone: Its target is unknown.

Repertoires were generated with immunoSEQ multiplex PCR, while TCRdb's copy carries only in-frame clones and drops some. The table lists 140,000 to 150,000 clones, about 89% of them singletons. The material was peripheral blood, obtained 28 days after the second dose of the MenACWY control vaccine. This TCR derives from an adult who received the MenACWY meningococcal vaccine as a control. The J gene is TRBJ1-1, the V gene TRBV7-8, with D uncertain. The DNA of the CDR3 is TGTGCCAGCAGCATGATTACCATGAACACTGAAGCTTTCTTT. It encodes CASSMITMNTEAFF.